This is a list of T cell receptor beta chains from one sample in a study of patients and donors after allogeneic stem cell transplantation. Each CDR3 protein gets one entry after TCRdb re-called the RT-PCR reads with MiXCR. The repertoire has 70,000 to 85,000 distinct CDR3 sequences, about 30% of them found once; the top ten carry about 26%. Material: blood, either unsorted or a sorted T cell fraction (not recorded which). The receptors were gathered from a human donor who was either an allogeneic HSCT recipient or a stem cell or donor lymphocyte infusion donor (not recorded which). It is not recorded whose cells these are; they may come from a transplant donor. CDR3s leave out the opening cysteine and the closing phenylalanine or tryptophan.

cdr3_length v_call cdr3_aa
11 TRBV7-9 ASSLWGVGKAF
15 TRBV7-9 ASSFAEDKFATDTQY
12 TRBV30 AWVNQGGTYEQY
17 TRBV12-3/TRBV12-4 ASSSPAGRDRGGSGELF
11 TRBV4-3 ASSHDRVGGYT
10 TRBV14 ASSRAGETQY
9 TRBV20-1 SARGGYEQY
12 TRBV6-2/TRBV6-3 ASSYPGHLEEQY
12 TRBV7-6 ASSYPGQGEKLF
12 TRBV4-3 ASSPRQAPTGYT
12 TRBV4-1 ASSHKIRGYEQY
12 TRBV4-1 ASSRQGGNYGYT
14 TRBV27 ASSAQGPRLYNEKF
13 TRBV5-1 ASSLAGPPWDTQY
14 TRBV6-5 ASSYEEPYSGNTIY
13 TRBV7-2 ASRGQGAFGSEAF
9 TRBV7-9 ASTVGETQY
14 TRBV3-1 ASSQDRGRRNSPLH
13 TRBV19 ASSLPTGLREKLF
14 TRBV12-3/TRBV12-4 ASSSRQGAITDTQY
15 TRBV5-6 ASSLSSERVFYNEQF
16 TRBV20-1 SATLSRTSGAFTDTQY
13 TRBV24-1 ATSDWGKSYNEQF
12 TRBV27 ASSPDTAYNEQF
12 TRBV20-1 SASGVDPGQPQH
16 TRBV3-1 ASSQVGLAGAGWNEQF
13 TRBV6-1 ASSEVVLGDTEAF
13 TRBV12-5 ASGSDRVGNTEAF
10 TRBV6-5 AIGQGPNEAF
12 TRBV20-1 SASFGTGANVLT
12 TRBV6-5 ASSSDREFYGYT
12 TRBV5-1 ASSLVTGNYGYT
12 TRBV20-1 SATAESSTDTQY
12 TRBV12-3/TRBV12-4 ASSSDSTAQPQH
12 TRBV29-1 SVEDGTGGTEAF